The clone carrying this T cell receptor beta chain was counted ten times or more. This entry is derived from a study of T cells in Graves' hyperthyroidism and ophthalmopathy. Authors of the study amplified TCR beta CDR3 regions from RNA transcripts. The HTBI primer set drove a first-round RT-PCR of the TCR CDR3. A single record per CDR3 protein comes from TCRdb applying MiXCR to the multiplex PCR reads. Of about 680,000 distinct CDR3 sequences detected, just over 35% appear once; the ten largest clones hold around 31%. V shed 5 bases and J shed 5 bases, with 12 bases lying between them. The germline V gene encodes CDR1 SNHLY and CDR2 FYNNEI. The CDR3 has 13 amino acids.

This clonotype originated in a woman between 35 and 50 years old with Graves' hyperthyroidism. This rearrangement joins TRBV2 to TRBJ1-2; D gene unclear. Source material: blood. The CDR3 region is CASSNQATYGYTF. CDR3 sequence (DNA): TGTGCCAGCAGTAATCAGGCAACTTATGGCTACACCTTC.